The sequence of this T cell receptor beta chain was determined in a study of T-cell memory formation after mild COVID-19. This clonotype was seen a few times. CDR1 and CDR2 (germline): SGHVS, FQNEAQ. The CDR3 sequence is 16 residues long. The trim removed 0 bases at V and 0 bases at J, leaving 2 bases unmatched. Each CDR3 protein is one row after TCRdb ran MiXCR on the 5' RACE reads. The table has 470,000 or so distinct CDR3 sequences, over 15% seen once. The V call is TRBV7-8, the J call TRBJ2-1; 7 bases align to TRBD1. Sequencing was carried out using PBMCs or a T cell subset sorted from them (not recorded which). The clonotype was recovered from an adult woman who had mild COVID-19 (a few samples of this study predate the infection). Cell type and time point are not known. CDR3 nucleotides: TGTGCCAGCAGCTTAGCGTACAGGGGCTCCTACAATGAGCAGTTCTTC. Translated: CASSLAYRGSYNEQFF.